This record concerns one T cell receptor (beta chain) sequence. The V gene lost 5 bases and the J gene lost 1 base, with 8 bases spanning the gap. The CDR3 is 13 amino acids. In germline, CDR1 is LNHDA, CDR2 SQIVND (reference sequence). The table came from immunoSEQ multiplex PCR; TCRdb's copy has only in-frame clones and leaves some out. In the table there are some 20,000 clones, around nine tenths of which are singletons. This specimen comes from a study of T cell changes during pregnancy in multiple sclerosis. This specimen was CD4+ T cells from peripheral blood mononuclear cells, taken in the first trimester of pregnancy. The chain uses TRBV19 and TRBJ1-1; the D gene is possibly TRBD1 (5 bases). The sequence was obtained from a female donor in good health, enrolled as a control in a pregnancy study. The CDR3 nucleotides are TGTGCCAGTAGTCGGACACAGAACACTGAAGCTTTCTTT. Encoded protein: CASSRTQNTEAFF.